This T cell receptor (beta chain) emerged from a study of T cells expressing NK-cell markers. Background on the study: Seven of eight sequenced donors tested HCMV-seropositive; one tested seronegative.

Concerning this clonotype itself: What it binds is unknown.

It was by 5'RACE template switching with UMIs that TCR beta cDNA was made. After re-calling the 5' RACE reads, TCRdb lists one entry per CDR3 protein, DNA absent. The sample includes some 340,000 distinct CDR3 sequences. Points from the study as a whole: One observes that, in a handful of donors, these clonotypes were also the leading ones within the CD3+CD56-NKG2C+ fraction. A range of roughly 1.0-8% of CD8+ T cells consisted of dominant NKG2C+ clonotypes in 5 to 7 donors.

Germline CDR1 and CDR2: KGHSH and LQKENI. CDR3 length: 12 residues. The chain links TRBV18 to TRBJ2-5; no DNA is available, so the TRBD1 call from TCRdb remains unchecked. The clonotype comes from a man between 18 and 69 years old in good health. Sequenced material: blood T cells: a sorted CD56 or NKG2C T cell subset, CD4+ or CD8+ T cells, or bulk PBMC T cells (not recorded which). The CDR3 spells CASGQYQETQYF. The entire variable domain, with the rest obtained from reference TRBV18 and TRBJ2-5, is as follows: NAGVMQNPRHLVRRRGQEARLRCSPMKGHSHVYWYRQLPEEGLKFMVYLQKENIIDESGMPKERFSAEFPKEGPSILRIQQVVRGDSAAYFCASGQYQETQYFGPGTRLLVL.